Following are 11 T cell receptor beta chains from one sample sequenced in a study of blood T cell repertoires in COVID-19 (dated by TCRdb to the early 2020s). The library relied on the immunoSEQ multiplex PCR assay. Drawn from immuneACCESS, this table holds only the in-frame rearrangements with V and J called that TCRdb kept. Clones are partly lost; checked studies trace under half to an unresolved V gene and leave the rest unexplained. This sample holds roughly 220,000 clones; roughly 90% were observed only once. Around 2.2% of the sample rests with the top ten. Sequencing used peripheral blood. These receptors originate from a man between 25 and 39 years old who had recovered from COVID-19.

V gene TRBV27 combines with J gene TRBJ2-7; TRBD1 matches at 8 bases. CDR3 length: 16 amino acids. After removal of 11 bases from V and 0 bases from J, the junction contained 15 bases not matched to a gene. In germline, CDR1 is MNHEY, CDR2 SMNVEV (reference sequence). CDR3 nucleotides: TGTGCCTCTCAGTTTTGGTCCGACAGGGGCTCCTACGAGCAGTACTTC. Its protein product is CASQFWSDRGSYEQYF.

V gene TRBV19 combines with J gene TRBJ1-2; possibly TRBD1 for D (6 bases). Germline V gene sequence: CDR1 LNHDA, CDR2 SQIVND (reference sequence). The CDR3 extends over 14 amino acids. V was cut by 3 bases and J by 6 bases, with 14 bases left in between. CDR3 coding DNA: TGTGCCAGTAGTATCACAGGGATAGAGAATGGCTACACCTTC. It translates to CASSITGIENGYTF.

The chain combines TRBV4-1 with TRBJ1-1; 7 bases agree with TRBD1. The V gene's germline CDR1 is MGHRA and CDR2 YSYEKL. The junction had 4 bases not matched to a gene; V was cut back by 2 bases and J by 1 base. This CDR3 has 15 residues. The chain's CDR3 is CASSQSTGQNTEAFF. The CDR3, as DNA: TGCGCCAGCAGCCAATCGACAGGGCAGAACACTGAAGCTTTCTTT.

The chain couples TRBV9 to TRBJ1-3, with TRBD1 identical over 9 bases. Trimming took 7 bases from V and 4 from J; bases not matched to a gene: 6. The germline CDR1 and CDR2 sequences are SGDLS and YYNGEE. This CDR3 is built from 14 residues. The CDR3 spells CASGLDRGGNTIYF. The CDR3, as DNA: TGTGCCAGCGGCCTGGACAGGGGCGGAAACACCATATATTTT.

The V call is TRBV19, the J call TRBJ2-5; 10 bases are a match to TRBD1. Germline CDR1 and CDR2: LNHDA and SQIVND (reference sequence). CDR3 length: 16 amino acids. The trim removed 6 bases at V and 4 bases at J, leaving 11 bases unmatched. The CDR3 region has the DNA TGTGCCAGTAGGCCCTCCGGACAGGGGGGGGGAGAGACCCAGTACTTC. It translates to CASRPSGQGGGETQYF.

The chain couples TRBV18 to TRBJ1-5, with 10 bases that match TRBD1. The V gene's germline CDR1 is KGHSH and CDR2 LQKENI. The CDR3 sequence is 15 residues long. The V segment lost 3 bases and the J segment 5 bases; nucleotides outside the gene matches: 4. The CDR3: CASSPRDRGDQPQHF. DNA for the CDR3: TGTGCCAGCTCACCCCGGGACAGGGGTGATCAGCCCCAGCATTTT.

This clone was recorded a few times. In nucleotides, the CDR3 is TGTGCCAGCAGCCGCGTAGGAGGGACCGGCTACACCTTC. As protein: CASSRVGGTGYTF. The chain is built from TRBV12-3 or TRBV12-4 and TRBJ1-2, with TRBD1 as a possible D gene (5 bases). V was cut by 6 bases and J by 8 bases, with 16 bases left in between. This CDR3 comprises 13 residues.

This chain connects TRBV19 to TRBJ1-4; unclear D gene. CDR1 is LNHDA, CDR2 SQIVND, per germline (reference sequence). The CDR3 is 15 amino acids. Deletions cut 1 base from V and 0 bases from J, with 6 bases between. The CDR3 bases are TGTGCCAGTAGTATAGGTGGAGCAACTAATGAAAAACTGTTTTTT. It yields the protein CASSIGGATNEKLFF.

This clone came up once. This chain connects TRBV19 to TRBJ1-4; 9 bases align to TRBD1. The ends lost 4 bases at V and 8 bases at J; junction bases unmatched: 5. The CDR3 contains 14 residues. Per the germline V gene, CDR1 is LNHDA and CDR2 is SQIVND (reference sequence). The DNA of the CDR3 is TGTGCCAGTAGTACAGGGACAGGGAGAGAAAAACTGTTTTTT. Translation: CASSTGTGREKLFF.

J is TRBJ2-7 and V is TRBV12-3 or TRBV12-4, with TRBD1 identical over 7 bases. With 5 bases clipped from V and 13 bases from J, the junction kept 14 bases outside the gene matches. This CDR3 comprises 13 residues. The CDR3 DNA reads as TGTGCCAGCAGTGCGTTCCCGGGACAGACCCCATACTTC. Protein: CASSAFPGQTPYF.

The chain links TRBV4-1 to TRBJ1-6, with D hard to call. This CDR3 has 16 amino acids. Germline values: CDR1 MGHRA, CDR2 YSYEKL. Trimming removed 5 bases from V and 5 bases from J, with 16 bases in between. CDR3 nucleotide sequence: TGCGCCAGCAGCTTTCACGGTGGTAACGATAATTCACCCCTCCACTTT. Its translation: CASSFHGGNDNSPLHF.